Below are 23 T cell receptor beta chains sequenced from a single sample in a study of OX40 agonist ivuxolimab in advanced cancers. The data were produced by immunoSEQ multiplex PCR, yet TCRdb's version contains in-frame clones alone and is incomplete. The repertoire holds about 68,000 clones, with approximately 80% as singletons. Material: CD4+ or CD8+ T cells sorted from blood, obtained in a trial of the OX40 agonist ivuxolimab. Receptors were obtained from an adult with an advanced solid tumor such as melanoma, head and neck, liver or kidney cancer.

This clone is medium-sized in the sample. The CDR3 DNA sequence: TGTGCCAGCAGCTTAGGGGGGGTAGATGAGCAGTTCTTC. Translating it yields CASSLGGVDEQFF. This rearrangement joins TRBV11-3 to TRBJ2-1, with D tentatively TRBD2 (6 bases). The CDR3 spans 13 residues. The germline gives CDR1 SGHNT, CDR2 YENEEA. V was trimmed by 1 base and J by 8 bases, leaving 9 bases between them.

The chain joins TRBV28 to TRBJ2-1, with 10 bases lining up with TRBD1. The CDR3 has 16 amino acids. J lost 8 bases, V lost 4 bases, and 11 bases had no gene match. Germline V gene sequence: CDR1 MDHEN, CDR2 SYDVKM. CDR3 region: CASSSSFGQGGYEQFF. In DNA form, the CDR3 reads TGTGCCAGCAGTTCATCGTTTGGACAGGGGGGTTATGAGCAGTTCTTC. The entire variable domain, with the rest obtained from reference TRBV28 and TRBJ2-1, is as follows: DVKVTQSSRYLVKRTGEKVFLECVQDMDHENMFWYRQDPGLGLRLIYFSYDVKMKEKGDIPEGYSVSREKKERFSLILESASTNQTSMYLCASSSSFGQGGYEQFFGPGTRLTVL.

This clone was observed a single time. The chain is built from TRBV7-2 and TRBJ2-7; TRBD1 aligns across 9 bases. Per the germline V gene, CDR1 is SGHTA and CDR2 is FQGNSA. The CDR3 sequence is 15 residues long. The junction had 9 bases not matched to a gene; V was cut back by 5 bases and J by 4 bases. The CDR3 coding sequence is TGTGCCAGCAGCCACAGTCCCGGGACAGGGTACGAGCAGTACTTC. Amino acids: CASSHSPGTGYEQYF.

This chain connects TRBV6-6 to TRBJ2-3; 10 positions match TRBD2. CDR3 length equals 16 residues. The ends lost 2 bases at V and 0 bases at J; junction bases unmatched: 2. Germline CDR1 MNHNY, CDR2 SVGAGI (reference sequence). This CDR3 is CASSYGAGGSTDTQYF. CDR3 in DNA: TGTGCCAGCAGTTACGGAGCGGGGGGGAGCACAGATACGCAGTATTTT.

This rearrangement joins TRBV28 to TRBJ1-2, with D perhaps TRBD1 (6 bases). V was cut by 7 bases and J by 6 bases, with 18 bases left in between. The CDR3 spans 14 residues. Per the germline V gene, CDR1 is MDHEN and CDR2 is SYDVKM. The CDR3 DNA reads as TGTGCCAGCACGGGGGGAGGGGGGAGAGATGGCTACACCTTC. It is translated as CASTGGGGRDGYTF.

The V call is TRBV18, the J call TRBJ2-1; TRBD2 agrees at 7 bases. Trimming took 3 bases from V and 7 from J; bases not matched to a gene: 3. The CDR3 is 13 amino acids. Germline values: CDR1 KGHSH, CDR2 LQKENI. As DNA, the CDR3 is TGTGCCAGCTCACCGTCGGGGGGTAATGAGCAGTTCTTC. Protein: CASSPSGGNEQFF.

V gene TRBV7-9 combines with J gene TRBJ1-3; D remains unclear. In germline, CDR1 is SEHNR, CDR2 FQNEAQ (reference sequence). CDR3 size: 13 residues. V was shortened by 3 bases and J by 3 bases, with 6 bases between the two germline ends. In nucleotides, the CDR3 is TGTGCCAGCAGCTTCGAAGGTGGAAACACCATATATTTT. Its translation is CASSFEGGNTIYF. Drawing the rest from reference TRBV7-9 and TRBJ1-3, the complete variable domain is DTGVSQNPRHKITKRGQNVTFRCDPISEHNRLYWYRQTLGQGPEFLTYFQNEAQLEKSRLLSDRFSAERPKGSFSTLEIQRTEQGDSAMYLCASSFEGGNTIYFGEGSWLTVV.

This clone was observed once. J is TRBJ2-5 and V is TRBV7-8; the D is unclear. V was clipped by 5 bases and J by 3 bases, with 10 bases between them. Germline V gene sequence: CDR1 SGHVS, CDR2 FQNEAQ. The CDR3 is 13 amino acids. CDR3 region: CASSLIREETQYF. CDR3 sequence (DNA): TGTGCCAGCAGCCTAATTAGGGAAGAGACCCAGTACTTC.

This chain links TRBV7-8 with TRBJ2-7; 9 bases fit TRBD1. The V segment lost 2 bases and the J segment 4 bases; nucleotides outside the gene matches: 6. Germline assignment: CDR1 SGHVS and CDR2 FQNEAQ. The CDR3 has 15 amino acids. The CDR3 spells CASSLLGTGKYEQYF. CDR3 nucleotide sequence: TGTGCCAGCAGCTTATTGGGGACAGGGAAATACGAGCAGTACTTC. Drawing the rest from reference TRBV7-8 and TRBJ2-7, the complete variable domain is GAGVSQSPRYKVAKRGQDVALRCDPISGHVSLFWYQQALGQGPEFLTYFQNEAQLDKSGLPSDRFFAERPEGSVSTLKIQRTQQEDSAVYLCASSLLGTGKYEQYFGPGTRLTVT.

This chain connects TRBV7-9 to TRBJ2-2; tentative D call: TRBD1 (6 bases). The germline V gene encodes CDR1 SEHNR and CDR2 FQNEAQ (reference sequence). CDR3 length: 13 residues. Between the trimmed V and J ends, which lost 1 base and 16 bases, there was a span of 16 bases. The CDR3 reads CASSLDRAKPRFF. CDR3 coding DNA: TGTGCCAGCAGCTTAGACAGGGCGAAACCTCGGTTTTTT.

V and J are TRBV5-8 and TRBJ2-5; perhaps TRBD1 as D (5 bases). The CDR3 has 15 amino acids. The germline V and J ends were trimmed by 1 base and 5 bases, with 15 bases remaining between them. CDR1 and CDR2 (germline): SGHTS, YDEGEE. The CDR3 region is CASSLRGQGGETQYF. As DNA, the CDR3 is TGTGCCAGCAGCTTGAGGGGTCAGGGTGGGGAGACCCAGTACTTC. The full variable domain, in which reference TRBV5-8 and TRBJ2-5 provide the parts outside the CDR3, is EAGVTQSPTHLIKTRGQQATLRCSPISGHTSVYWYQQALGLGLQFLLWYDEGEERNRGNFPPRFSGRQFPNYSSELNVNALELEDSALYLCASSLRGQGGETQYFGPGTRLLVL.

The chain joins TRBV28 to TRBJ1-1; D gene unclear. The CDR3 is 12 amino acids. V dropped 6 bases and J dropped 5 bases, with 10 bases sitting between them. In germline, CDR1 is MDHEN, CDR2 SYDVKM. CDR3 coding DNA: TGTGCCAGCAGCCGGAGTTGGACTGAAGCTTTCTTT. It is translated as CASSRSWTEAFF. The variable domain in full, with the rest retrieved from reference TRBV28 and TRBJ1-1, is DVKVTQSSRYLVKRTGEKVFLECVQDMDHENMFWYRQDPGLGLRLIYFSYDVKMKEKGDIPEGYSVSREKKERFSLILESASTNQTSMYLCASSRSWTEAFFGQGTRLTVV.

This chain joins TRBV18 and TRBJ2-2, with D possibly TRBD1 on 5 matching bases. The V gene's germline CDR1 is KGHSH and CDR2 LQKENI. This CDR3 is built from 14 residues. V was trimmed by 1 base and J by 7 bases, leaving 10 bases between them. CDR3 sequence reads: CASSPRQGDGELFF. In DNA, the CDR3 is TGTGCCAGCTCACCACGGCAGGGTGACGGGGAGCTGTTTTTT.

The chain combines TRBV5-1 with TRBJ2-1; D gene uncertain. The CDR3 spans 12 residues. V lost 3 bases to trimming and J lost 9 bases, with 10 bases between them. In germline, CDR1 is SGHRS, CDR2 YFSETQ. This CDR3 reads CASSSQLGEQFF. CDR3 coding DNA: TGCGCCAGCAGCTCGCAACTGGGTGAGCAGTTCTTC.

The chain recombines TRBV5-4 with TRBJ2-5, with D possibly being TRBD2 (6 bases). The CDR3 runs 15 residues. Germline CDR1 SGHNT, CDR2 YYREEE (reference sequence). Trimming stripped 6 bases from V and 2 bases from J, with 17 bases between. The CDR3 here is CASTKRLAGQETQYF. CDR3 DNA: TGTGCCAGCACTAAAAGGTTGGCGGGACAAGAGACCCAGTACTTC. Filled out from reference TRBV5-4 and TRBJ2-5, the complete variable domain reads ETGVTQSPTHLIKTRGQQVTLRCSSQSGHNTVSWYQQALGQGPQFIFQYYREEENGRGNFPPRFSGLQFPNYSSELNVNALELDDSALYLCASTKRLAGQETQYFGPGTRLLVL.

The chain employs TRBV11-2 and TRBJ1-3, with TRBD1 identical over 7 bases. The CDR3 loop spans 15 amino acids. Trimming cost V 0 bases and J 8 bases; bases outside gene matches: 7. The germline V gene has CDR1 SGHAT and CDR2 FQNNGV. CDR3 coding DNA: TGTGCCAGCAGCTTAGAACCAACAGGGGAGGACACCATATATTTT. Protein product: CASSLEPTGEDTIYF.

This chain uses TRBV11-2 with TRBJ2-7, with no clear D. Germline-derived CDR1 and CDR2 are SGHAT and FQNNGV. This CDR3 contains 16 residues. The ends were cut back, 6 bases at V and 5 bases at J, with 23 bases in the middle. CDR3 DNA sequence: TGTGCCAGCAGAGTTAGGGCTGGCGATACCGCGCACGAGCAGTACTTC. Protein sequence: CASRVRAGDTAHEQYF.

This rearrangement joins TRBV6-6 to TRBJ2-2, with 7 bases matching TRBD2. Per germline, CDR1 MNHNY and CDR2 SVGAGI (reference sequence). Unmatched junction bases numbered 7, after V lost 2 bases and J lost 4 bases. The CDR3 has 16 amino acids. CDR3 coding DNA: TGTGCCAGCAGTTACGGGGCAGGGAGGGGCACCGGGGAGCTGTTTTTT. Translating gives CASSYGAGRGTGELFF.

The rearrangement links TRBV28 to TRBJ2-5, with D maybe TRBD2 (6 bases). The germline CDR1 and CDR2 sequences are MDHEN and SYDVKM. The CDR3 is 16 amino acids. The V end lost 2 bases, the J end lost 2 bases, and 15 bases lay between the germline ends. CDR3 sequence: CASSLTSGERQETQYF. In DNA form, the CDR3 reads TGTGCCAGCAGTTTAACCTCGGGGGAGCGGCAAGAGACCCAGTACTTC.

The chain employs TRBV5-4 and TRBJ2-3, with 8 bases identical to TRBD1. CDR3 length: 15 amino acids. J gave up 6 bases and V 4 bases, and 10 bases lay outside the gene matches. Germline-derived CDR1 and CDR2 are SGHNT and YYREEE (reference sequence). The CDR3 sequence: CASSARTGLGDTQYF. CDR3 nucleotide sequence: TGTGCCAGCAGCGCAAGGACAGGGTTAGGCGATACGCAGTATTTT.

The rearrangement joins TRBV20-1 to TRBJ1-2; D call uncertain. The germline V gene encodes CDR1 DFQATT and CDR2 SNEGSKA (reference sequence). This CDR3 is 11 amino acids long. V lost 4 bases to trimming and J lost 2 bases, with 5 bases between them. The CDR3 is CSATINYGYTF. The CDR3 DNA reads as TGCAGTGCTACGATAAACTATGGCTACACCTTC.

V gene TRBV29-1 combines with J gene TRBJ2-5, with a possible D match to TRBD1 (6 bases). V was cut by 7 bases and J by 3 bases, with 15 bases left in between. This CDR3 has 13 residues. Germline CDR1 reads SQVTM; CDR2 reads ANQGSEA. The CDR3 loop reads CSAHSRDKETQYF. The CDR3 DNA reads as TGCAGCGCCCACTCCCGGGACAAAGAGACCCAGTACTTC.

V usage is TRBV23-1 and J usage is TRBJ2-3; no firm D call. TRBV23-1 is reported as an ORF; its role is uncertain. Between the trimmed V and J ends, which lost 7 bases and 5 bases, there was a span of 13 bases. The CDR3 loop spans 13 amino acids. In nucleotides, the CDR3 is TGCGCCAGCAAGGTACAGAGGCAAGATACGCAGTATTTT. It is translated as CASKVQRQDTQYF.